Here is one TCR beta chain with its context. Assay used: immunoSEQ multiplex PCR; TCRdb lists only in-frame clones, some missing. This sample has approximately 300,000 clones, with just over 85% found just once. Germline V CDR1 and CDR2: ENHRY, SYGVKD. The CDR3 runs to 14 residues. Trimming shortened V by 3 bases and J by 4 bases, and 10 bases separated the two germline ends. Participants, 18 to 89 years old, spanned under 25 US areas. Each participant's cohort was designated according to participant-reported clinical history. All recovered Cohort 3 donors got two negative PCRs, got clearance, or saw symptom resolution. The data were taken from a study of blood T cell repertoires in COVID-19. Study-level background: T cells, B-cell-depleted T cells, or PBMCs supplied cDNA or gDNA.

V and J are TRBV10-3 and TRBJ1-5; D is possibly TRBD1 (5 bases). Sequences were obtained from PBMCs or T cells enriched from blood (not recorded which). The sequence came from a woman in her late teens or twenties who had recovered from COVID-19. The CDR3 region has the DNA TGTGCCATCAGTGACTCGGGGGGGAATCAGCCCCAGCATTTT. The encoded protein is CAISDSGGNQPQHF.